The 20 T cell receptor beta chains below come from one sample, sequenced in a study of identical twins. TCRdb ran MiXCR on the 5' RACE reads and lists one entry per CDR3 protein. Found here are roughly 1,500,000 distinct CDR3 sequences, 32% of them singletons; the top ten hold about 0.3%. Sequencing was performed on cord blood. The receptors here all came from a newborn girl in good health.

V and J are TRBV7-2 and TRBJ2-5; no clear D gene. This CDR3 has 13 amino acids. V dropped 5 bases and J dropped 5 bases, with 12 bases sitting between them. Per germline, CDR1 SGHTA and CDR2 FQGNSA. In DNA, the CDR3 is TGTGCCAGCAGCCGTACTATCAGGGAGACCCAGTACTTC. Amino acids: CASSRTIRETQYF.

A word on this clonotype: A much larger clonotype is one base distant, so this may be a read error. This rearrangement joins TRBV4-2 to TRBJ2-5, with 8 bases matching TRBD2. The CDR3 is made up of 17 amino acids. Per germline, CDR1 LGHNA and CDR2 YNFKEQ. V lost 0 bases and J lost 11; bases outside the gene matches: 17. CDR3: CASSQDLRGGYYNEQYF. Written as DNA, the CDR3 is TGTGCCAGCAGCCAAGATCTTCGCGGGGGGTACTACAATGAGCAGTACTTC.

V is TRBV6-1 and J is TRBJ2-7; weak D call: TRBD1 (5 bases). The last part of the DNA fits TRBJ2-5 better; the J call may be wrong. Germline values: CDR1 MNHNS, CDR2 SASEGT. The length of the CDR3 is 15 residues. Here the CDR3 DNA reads TGTGCCAGCACCTCAGGACAAGCGAACGAAGAGACCCAGTACTTC. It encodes CASTSGQANEETQYF.

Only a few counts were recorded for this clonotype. DNA of the CDR3: TGCGCCAGCAGCCAAGTGGGGCTAGCGGACGAGCAGTTCTTC. It encodes CASSQVGLADEQFF. The chain joins TRBV4-1 to TRBJ2-1, with 7 nucleotides matching TRBD2. The CDR3 totals 14 residues. V shed 1 base and J 10 bases; nucleotides not matched to a gene: 7. Germline V gene lookup returns CDR1 MGHRA and CDR2 YSYEKL.

The CDR3 DNA reads as TGTGCCAGCAGCTTATCGCCTGATTACAATGAGCAGTTCTTC. Encoded protein: CASSLSPDYNEQFF. The chain couples TRBV11-1 to TRBJ2-1, with D unresolved. Trimming removed 2 bases from V and 4 bases from J, with 9 bases in between. Germline V lookup: CDR1 SGHAT, CDR2 FQDESV (reference sequence). This CDR3 is 14 amino acids long.

CDR3 region: CASSFPVRIYTGELFF. The CDR3 coding sequence is TGTGCCAGCAGTTTCCCGGTGAGGATCTACACCGGGGAGCTGTTTTTT. The V and J genes are TRBV12-3 or TRBV12-4 and TRBJ2-2; D remains unclear. This CDR3 comprises 16 residues. V was trimmed by 3 bases and J by 3 bases, leaving 14 bases between them.

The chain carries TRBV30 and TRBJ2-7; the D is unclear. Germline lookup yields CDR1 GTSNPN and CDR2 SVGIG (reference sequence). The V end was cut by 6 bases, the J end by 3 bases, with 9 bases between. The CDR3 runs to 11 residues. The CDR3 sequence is CACQDGYEQYF. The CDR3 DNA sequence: TGTGCCTGCCAGGACGGCTACGAGCAGTACTTC.

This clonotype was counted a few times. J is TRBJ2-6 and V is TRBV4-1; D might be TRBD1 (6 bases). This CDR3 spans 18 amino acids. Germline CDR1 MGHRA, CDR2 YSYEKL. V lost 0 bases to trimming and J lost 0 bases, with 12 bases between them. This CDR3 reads CASSQEGGQISGANVLTF. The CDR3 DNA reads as TGCGCCAGCAGCCAAGAAGGGGGACAAATCTCTGGGGCCAACGTCCTGACTTTC.

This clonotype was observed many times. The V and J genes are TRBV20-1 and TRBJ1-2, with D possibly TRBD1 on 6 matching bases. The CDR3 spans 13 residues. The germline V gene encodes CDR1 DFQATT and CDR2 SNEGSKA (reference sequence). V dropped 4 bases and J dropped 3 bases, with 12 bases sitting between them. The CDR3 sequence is CSAKRGGDYGYTF. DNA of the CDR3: TGCAGTGCTAAAAGGGGGGGCGACTATGGCTACACCTTC.

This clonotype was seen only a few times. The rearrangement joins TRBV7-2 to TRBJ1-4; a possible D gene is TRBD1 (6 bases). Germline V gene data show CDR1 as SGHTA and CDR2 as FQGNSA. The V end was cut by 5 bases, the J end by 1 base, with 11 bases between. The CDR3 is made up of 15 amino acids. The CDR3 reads CASSPQTGTNEKLFF. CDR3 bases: TGTGCCAGCAGCCCCCAGACAGGAACTAATGAAAAACTGTTTTTT.

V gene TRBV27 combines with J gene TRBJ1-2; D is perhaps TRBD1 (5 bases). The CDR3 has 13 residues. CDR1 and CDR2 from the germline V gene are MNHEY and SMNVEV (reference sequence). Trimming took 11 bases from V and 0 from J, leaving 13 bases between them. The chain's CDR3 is CAAGGVSNYGYTF. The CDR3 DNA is TGTGCCGCGGGGGGGGTCTCTAACTATGGCTACACCTTC.

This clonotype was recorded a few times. The CDR3 spells CAISEAGPTDTQYF. The DNA of the CDR3 is TGTGCCATCAGTGAAGCGGGACCCACAGATACGCAGTATTTT. V usage is TRBV10-3 and J usage is TRBJ2-3; 7 bases map to TRBD2. J was trimmed by 2 bases and V by 3 bases; bases with no gene match: 2. Germline values: CDR1 ENHRY, CDR2 SYGVKD. This CDR3 contains 14 residues.

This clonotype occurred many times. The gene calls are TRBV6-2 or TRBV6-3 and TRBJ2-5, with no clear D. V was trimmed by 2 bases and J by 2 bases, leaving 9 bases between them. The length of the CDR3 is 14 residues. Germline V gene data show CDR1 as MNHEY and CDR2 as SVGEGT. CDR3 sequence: CASSYRTRQETQYF. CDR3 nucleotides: TGTGCCAGCAGTTACCGGACGCGGCAAGAGACCCAGTACTTC.

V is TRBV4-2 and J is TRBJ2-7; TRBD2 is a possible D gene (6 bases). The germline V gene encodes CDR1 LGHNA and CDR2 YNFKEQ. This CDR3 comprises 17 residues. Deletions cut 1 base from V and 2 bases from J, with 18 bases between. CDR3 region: CASSQVRKEGLTYEQYF. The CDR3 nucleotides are TGTGCCAGCAGCCAAGTTAGGAAGGAGGGATTAACCTACGAGCAGTACTTC.

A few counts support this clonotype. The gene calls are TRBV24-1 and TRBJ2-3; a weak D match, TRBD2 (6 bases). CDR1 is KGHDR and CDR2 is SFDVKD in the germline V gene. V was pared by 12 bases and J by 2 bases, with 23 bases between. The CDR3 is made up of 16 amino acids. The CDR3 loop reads CAPKANGRTITDTQYF. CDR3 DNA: TGTGCCCCCAAGGCCAACGGGAGAACCATCACAGATACGCAGTATTTT.

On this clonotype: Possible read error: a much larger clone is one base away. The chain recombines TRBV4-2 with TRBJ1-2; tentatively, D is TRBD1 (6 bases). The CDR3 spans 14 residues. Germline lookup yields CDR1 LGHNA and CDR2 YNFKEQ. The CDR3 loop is CAGSQDGGLYGYTF. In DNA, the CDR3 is TGTGCCGGCAGCCAAGATGGGGGGCTTTATGGCTACACCTTC.

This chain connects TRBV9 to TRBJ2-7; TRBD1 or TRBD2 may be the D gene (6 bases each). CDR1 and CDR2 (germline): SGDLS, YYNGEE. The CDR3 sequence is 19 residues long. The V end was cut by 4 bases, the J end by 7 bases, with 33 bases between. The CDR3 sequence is CASSPFNQWGALTYNEQYF. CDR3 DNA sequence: TGTGCCAGCAGCCCTTTTAATCAATGGGGGGCCCTTACCTACAATGAGCAGTACTTC. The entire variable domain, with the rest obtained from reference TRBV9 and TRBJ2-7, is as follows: DSGVTQTPKHLITATGQRVTLRCSPRSGDLSVYWYQQSLDQGLQFLIQYYNGEERAKGNILERFSAQQFPDLHSELNLSSLELGDSALYFCASSPFNQWGALTYNEQYFGPGTRLTVT.

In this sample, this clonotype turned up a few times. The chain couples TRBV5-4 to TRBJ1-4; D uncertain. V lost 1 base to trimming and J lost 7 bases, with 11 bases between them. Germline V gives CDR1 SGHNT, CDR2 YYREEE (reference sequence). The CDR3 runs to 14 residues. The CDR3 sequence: CASSLKGGGEKLFF. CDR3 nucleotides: TGTGCCAGCAGCTTGAAAGGAGGTGGTGAAAAACTGTTTTTT.

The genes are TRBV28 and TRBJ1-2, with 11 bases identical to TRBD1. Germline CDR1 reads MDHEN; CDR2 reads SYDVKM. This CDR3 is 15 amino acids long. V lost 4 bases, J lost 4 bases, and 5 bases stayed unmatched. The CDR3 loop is CASSWWTGGSYGYTF. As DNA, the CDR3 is TGTGCCAGCAGTTGGTGGACAGGGGGCAGCTATGGCTACACCTTC.

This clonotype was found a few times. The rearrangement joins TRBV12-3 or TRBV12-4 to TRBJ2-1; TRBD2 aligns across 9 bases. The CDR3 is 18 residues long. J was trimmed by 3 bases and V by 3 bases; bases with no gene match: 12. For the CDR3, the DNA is TGTGCCAGCAGTTTCCCTACACCGCTAGCGGGGATCTACAATGAGCAGTTCTTC. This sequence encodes CASSFPTPLAGIYNEQFF.